This TCR beta chain was identified in a study of blood T cell repertoires in COVID-19. As for the study in general: PBMCs, B-cell-depleted T cells, or T cells provided the cDNA or gDNA that made up the material.

Per the original methods: Estimation of nucleated cell counts relied on the amplification of reference gene primers. Only in-frame clones appear in the TCRdb table, and some are missing; sequencing was by immunoSEQ multiplex PCR. V and J calls and clone size are those listed in that table; D and trimming were worked out from the DNA. The sample carries roughly 250,000 clones, more than 60% recorded once. Sequencing was performed on peripheral blood. The receptor's source is a woman aged 40 to 50 with active or convalescent COVID-19.

As DNA, the CDR3 is TGTGCCAGCAGCAAGGGACTAGCGGACTACGAGCAGTACTTC. Translation: CASSKGLADYEQYF. The chain is built from TRBV11-1 and TRBJ2-7; 11 positions agree with TRBD2. The V segment lost 5 bases and the J segment 3 bases; nucleotides outside the gene matches: 3. This CDR3 region has 14 residues. The germline V gene has CDR1 SGHAT and CDR2 FQDESV (reference sequence).